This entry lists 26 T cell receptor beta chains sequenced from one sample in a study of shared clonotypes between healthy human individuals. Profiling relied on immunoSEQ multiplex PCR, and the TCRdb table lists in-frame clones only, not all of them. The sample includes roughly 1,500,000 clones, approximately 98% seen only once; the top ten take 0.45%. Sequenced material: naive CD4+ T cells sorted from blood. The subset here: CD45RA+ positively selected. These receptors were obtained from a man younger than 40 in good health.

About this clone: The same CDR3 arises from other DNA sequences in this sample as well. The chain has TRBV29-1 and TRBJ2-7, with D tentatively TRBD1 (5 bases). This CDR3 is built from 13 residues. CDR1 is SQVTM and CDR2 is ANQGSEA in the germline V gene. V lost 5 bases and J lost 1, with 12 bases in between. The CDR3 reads CSVRGRVSYEQYF. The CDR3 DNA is TGCAGCGTTAGGGGTCGGGTTTCCTACGAGCAGTACTTC.

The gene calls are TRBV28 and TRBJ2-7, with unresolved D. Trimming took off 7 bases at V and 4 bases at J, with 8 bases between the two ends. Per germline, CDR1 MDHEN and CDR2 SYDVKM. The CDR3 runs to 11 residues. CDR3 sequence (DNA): TGTGCCAGCATGTCCCCTTACGAGCAGTACTTC. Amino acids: CASMSPYEQYF.

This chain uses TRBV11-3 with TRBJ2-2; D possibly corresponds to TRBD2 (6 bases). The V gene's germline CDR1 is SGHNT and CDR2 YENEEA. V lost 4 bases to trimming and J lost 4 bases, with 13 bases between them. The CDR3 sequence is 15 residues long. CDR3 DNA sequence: TGTGCCAGCAGCTCAAAGGGCGGGGTCACCGGGGAGCTGTTTTTT. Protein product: CASSSKGGVTGELFF.

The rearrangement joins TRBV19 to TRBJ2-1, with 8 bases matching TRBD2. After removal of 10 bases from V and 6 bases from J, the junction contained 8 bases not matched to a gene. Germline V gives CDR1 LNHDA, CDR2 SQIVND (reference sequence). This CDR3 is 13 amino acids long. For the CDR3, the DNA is TGTGCCACCCGAACTAGCGGAGGCAATGAGCAGTTCTTC. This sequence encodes CATRTSGGNEQFF.

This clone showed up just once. The chain's CDR3 is CASSPLKWRGDLLNTEAFF. The CDR3 nucleotides are TGTGCCAGCAGCCCGCTCAAGTGGAGGGGAGACCTTTTAAACACTGAAGCTTTCTTT. The chain links TRBV5-8 to TRBJ1-1; maybe TRBD1 (5 bases). Germline values: CDR1 SGHTS, CDR2 YDEGEE. Trimming removed 4 bases from V and 2 bases from J, with 27 bases in between. CDR3 length equals 19 residues.

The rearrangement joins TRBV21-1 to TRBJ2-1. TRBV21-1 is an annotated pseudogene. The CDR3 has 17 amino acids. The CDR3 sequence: CASSLKGVVWGGDEQFF. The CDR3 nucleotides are TGTGCCAGCAGCTTAAAAGGCGTGGTCTGGGGTGGCGATGAGCAGTTCTTC.

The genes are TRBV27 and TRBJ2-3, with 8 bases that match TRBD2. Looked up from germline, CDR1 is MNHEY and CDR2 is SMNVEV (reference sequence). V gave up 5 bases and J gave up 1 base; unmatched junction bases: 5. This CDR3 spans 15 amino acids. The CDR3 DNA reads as TGTGCCAGCAGTCAACCGGGACTAGGCACAGATACGCAGTATTTT. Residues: CASSQPGLGTDTQYF.

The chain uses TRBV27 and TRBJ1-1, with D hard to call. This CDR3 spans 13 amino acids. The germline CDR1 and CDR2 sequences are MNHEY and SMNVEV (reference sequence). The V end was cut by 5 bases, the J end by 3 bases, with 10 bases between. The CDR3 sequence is CASSPWTDTEAFF. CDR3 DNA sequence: TGTGCCAGCAGTCCTTGGACGGACACTGAAGCTTTCTTT.

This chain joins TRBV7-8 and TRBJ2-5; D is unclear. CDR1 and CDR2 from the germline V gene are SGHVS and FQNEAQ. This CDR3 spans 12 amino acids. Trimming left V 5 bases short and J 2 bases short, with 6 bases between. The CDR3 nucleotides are TGTGCCAGCAGCGAGATACAAGAGACCCAGTACTTC. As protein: CASSEIQETQYF.

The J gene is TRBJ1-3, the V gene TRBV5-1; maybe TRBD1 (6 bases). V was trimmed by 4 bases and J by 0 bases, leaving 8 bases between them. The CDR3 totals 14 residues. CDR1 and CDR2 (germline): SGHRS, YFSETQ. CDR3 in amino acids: CASSGDNSGNTIYF. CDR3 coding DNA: TGCGCCAGCAGCGGGGACAACTCTGGAAACACCATATATTTT.

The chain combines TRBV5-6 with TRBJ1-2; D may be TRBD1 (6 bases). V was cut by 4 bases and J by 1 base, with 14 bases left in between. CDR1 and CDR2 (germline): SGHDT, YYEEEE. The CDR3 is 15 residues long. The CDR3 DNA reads TGTGCCAGCAGCCTCCGACAGGCCTATAACTATGGCTACACCTTC. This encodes CASSLRQAYNYGYTF.

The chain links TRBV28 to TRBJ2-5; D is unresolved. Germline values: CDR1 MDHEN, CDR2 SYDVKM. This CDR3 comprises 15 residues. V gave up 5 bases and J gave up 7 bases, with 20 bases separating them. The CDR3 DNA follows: TGTGCCAGCAGTGCCATCCCCCGAGCCCCGGGGACCCAGTACTTC. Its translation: CASSAIPRAPGTQYF.

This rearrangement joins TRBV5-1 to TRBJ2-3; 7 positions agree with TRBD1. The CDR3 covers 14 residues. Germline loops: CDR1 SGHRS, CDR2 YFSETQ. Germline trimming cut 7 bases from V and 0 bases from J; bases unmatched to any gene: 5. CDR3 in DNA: TGCGCCAGCGGACCGGGACAGAGCACAGATACGCAGTATTTT. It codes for CASGPGQSTDTQYF.

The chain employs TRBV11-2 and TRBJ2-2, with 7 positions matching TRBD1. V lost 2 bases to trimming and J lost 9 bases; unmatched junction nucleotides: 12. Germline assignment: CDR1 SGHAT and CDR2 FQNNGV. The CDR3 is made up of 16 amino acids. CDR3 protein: CASSLIRDRSFRELFF. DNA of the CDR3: TGTGCCAGCAGCTTAATTCGGGACAGATCGTTCAGGGAGCTGTTTTTT.

The CDR3 here is CATSRDRFSNQPQHF. CDR3 DNA: TGTGCCACCAGCAGAGATCGATTTAGCAATCAGCCCCAGCATTTT. The rearrangement uses TRBV15 and TRBJ1-5; D is unclear. CDR1 LNHNV and CDR2 YYDKDF come from the germline V gene (reference sequence). Deletions cut 0 bases from V and 0 bases from J, with 6 bases between. The CDR3 is 15 amino acids.

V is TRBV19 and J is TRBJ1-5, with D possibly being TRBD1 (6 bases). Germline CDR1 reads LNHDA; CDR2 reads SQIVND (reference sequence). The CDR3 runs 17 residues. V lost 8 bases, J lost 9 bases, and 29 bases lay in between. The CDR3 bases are TGTGCCAGTCAACTGGGGAGGCAGGGGAAGATCCGGAGGCCCCAGCATTTT. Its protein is CASQLGRQGKIRRPQHF.

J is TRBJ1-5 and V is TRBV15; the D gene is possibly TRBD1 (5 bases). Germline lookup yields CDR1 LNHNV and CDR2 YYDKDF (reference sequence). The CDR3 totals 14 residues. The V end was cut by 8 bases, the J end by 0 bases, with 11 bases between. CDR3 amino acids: CATEGGASNQPQHF. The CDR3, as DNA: TGTGCCACCGAGGGAGGGGCTAGCAATCAGCCCCAGCATTTT.

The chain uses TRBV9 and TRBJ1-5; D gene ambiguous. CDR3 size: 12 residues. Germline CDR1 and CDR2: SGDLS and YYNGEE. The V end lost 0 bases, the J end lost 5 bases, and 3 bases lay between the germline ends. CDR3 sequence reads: CASSVADQPQHF. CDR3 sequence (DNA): TGTGCCAGCAGCGTAGCGGATCAGCCCCAGCATTTT. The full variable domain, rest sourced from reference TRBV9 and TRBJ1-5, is DSGVTQTPKHLITATGQRVTLRCSPRSGDLSVYWYQQSLDQGLQFLIQYYNGEERAKGNILERFSAQQFPDLHSELNLSSLELGDSALYFCASSVADQPQHFGDGTRLSIL.

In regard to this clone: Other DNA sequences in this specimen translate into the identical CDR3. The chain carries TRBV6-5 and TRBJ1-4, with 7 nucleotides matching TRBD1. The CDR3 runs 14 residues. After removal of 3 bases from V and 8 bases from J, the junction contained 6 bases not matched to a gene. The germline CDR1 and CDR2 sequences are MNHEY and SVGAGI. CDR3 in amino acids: CASSYSGGGEKLFF. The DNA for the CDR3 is TGTGCCAGCAGTTATTCAGGGGGTGGGGAAAAACTGTTTTTT.

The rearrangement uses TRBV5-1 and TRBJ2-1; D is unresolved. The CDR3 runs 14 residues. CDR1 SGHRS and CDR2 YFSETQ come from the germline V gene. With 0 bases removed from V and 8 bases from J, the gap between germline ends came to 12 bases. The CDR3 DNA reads TGCGCCAGCAGCTTGGACCCCACGGCTGATGAGCAGTTCTTC. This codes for CASSLDPTADEQFF.

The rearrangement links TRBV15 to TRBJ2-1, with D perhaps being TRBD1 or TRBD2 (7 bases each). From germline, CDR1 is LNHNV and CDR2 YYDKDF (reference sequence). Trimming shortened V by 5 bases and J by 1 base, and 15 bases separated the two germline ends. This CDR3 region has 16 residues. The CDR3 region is CATSGRQGGSYNEQFF. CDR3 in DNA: TGTGCCACCAGCGGTAGACAGGGAGGGTCCTACAATGAGCAGTTCTTC.

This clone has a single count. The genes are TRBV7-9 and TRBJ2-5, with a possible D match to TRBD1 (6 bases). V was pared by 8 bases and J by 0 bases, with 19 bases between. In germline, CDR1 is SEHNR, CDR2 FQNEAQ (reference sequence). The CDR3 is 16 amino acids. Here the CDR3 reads CASARGTGPYQETQYF. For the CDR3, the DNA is TGTGCCAGCGCCCGGGGAACAGGGCCCTACCAAGAGACCCAGTACTTC.

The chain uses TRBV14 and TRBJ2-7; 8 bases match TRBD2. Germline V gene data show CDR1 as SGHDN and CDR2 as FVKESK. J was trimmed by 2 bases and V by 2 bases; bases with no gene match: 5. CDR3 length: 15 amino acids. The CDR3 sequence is CASSQRGSGTYEQYF. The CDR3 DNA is TGTGCCAGCAGCCAAAGGGGTAGCGGGACCTACGAGCAGTACTTC. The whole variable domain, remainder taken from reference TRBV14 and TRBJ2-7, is EAGVTQFPSHSVIEKGQTVTLRCDPISGHDNLYWYRRVMGKEIKFLLHFVKESKQDESGMPNNRFLAERTGGTYSTLKVQPAELEDSGVYFCASSQRGSGTYEQYFGPGTRLTVT.

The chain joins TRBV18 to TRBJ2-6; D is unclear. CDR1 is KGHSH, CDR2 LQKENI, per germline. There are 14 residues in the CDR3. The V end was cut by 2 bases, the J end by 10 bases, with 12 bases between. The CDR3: CASSPGRQFNVLTF. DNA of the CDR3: TGTGCCAGCTCACCAGGGCGTCAGTTTAACGTCCTGACTTTC.

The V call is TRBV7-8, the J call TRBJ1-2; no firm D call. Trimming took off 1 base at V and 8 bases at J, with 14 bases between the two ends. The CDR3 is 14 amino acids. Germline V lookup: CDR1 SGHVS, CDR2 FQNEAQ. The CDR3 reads CASSLGGTLGGYTF. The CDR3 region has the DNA TGTGCCAGCAGCTTAGGCGGCACTCTCGGGGGCTACACCTTC.

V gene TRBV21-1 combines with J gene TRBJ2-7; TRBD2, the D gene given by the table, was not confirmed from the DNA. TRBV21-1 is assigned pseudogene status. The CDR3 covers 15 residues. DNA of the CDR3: TGTGCCAGCAGCAAAGCAAGCGGGAGGGAAAACGAGCAGTACTTC. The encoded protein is CASSKASGRENEQYF.